Each of the 20 T cell receptor beta chains below was sequenced from the same sample in a study of tumor-infiltrating lymphocytes in oesophageal squamous cell carcinoma. TCRdb reprocessed the PCR reads via MiXCR and lists one record per CDR3 protein. The table records about 22,000 distinct CDR3 sequences, more than 30% of them present only once. The specimen sequenced was esophageal tumor tissue. The source of these receptors is a male donor with esophageal squamous cell carcinoma.

This clonotype was counted many times. CDR3 residues: CASSYSPGLGGNEQFF. Here the CDR3 DNA reads TGTGCCAGCAGTTACTCTCCCGGACTCGGGGGCAATGAGCAGTTCTTC. The chain joins TRBV6-2 or TRBV6-3 to TRBJ2-1, with D possibly being TRBD2 (6 bases). Deletions cut 0 bases from V and 6 bases from J, with 15 bases between. Germline V lookup: CDR1 MNHEY, CDR2 SVGEGT. The CDR3 contains 16 residues.

A few counts support this clonotype. The gene calls are TRBV2 and TRBJ2-7; D gene uncertain. Germline values: CDR1 SNHLY, CDR2 FYNNEI. This CDR3 is 14 amino acids long. Trimming pared 3 bases from V and 4 bases from J, leaving 13 bases between. DNA of the CDR3: TGTGCCAGCAGTGACCCACCAGTACCATACGAGCAGTACTTC. Amino acids: CASSDPPVPYEQYF. Full variable domain (missing parts from reference TRBV2 and TRBJ2-7): EPEVTQTPSHQVTQMGQEVILRCVPISNHLYFYWYRQILGQKVEFLVSFYNNEISEKSEIFDDQFSVERPDGSNFTLKIRSTKLEDSAMYFCASSDPPVPYEQYFGPGTRLTVT.

A note on this clonotype: Possible read error: a much larger clone is one base away. The chain recombines TRBV27 with TRBJ2-6, with 8 bases aligning to TRBD1. CDR1 and CDR2 from the germline V gene are MNHEY and SMNVEV (reference sequence). The CDR3 sequence is 17 residues long. The CDR3 coding sequence is TGTGCCAGCAGGTTATGGGCAGGGGGCCCTGGGGCCAACGTCCTGACTTTC. Translated: CASRLWAGGPGANVLTF.

V gene TRBV23-1 combines with J gene TRBJ2-4, with 11 positions matching TRBD2. The J call is doubtful: the DNA matches TRBJ2-7 better. TRBV23-1 is marked as an open reading frame, function uncertain. The CDR3 is 14 amino acids. This chain's CDR3 is CASSQLAGGNEQYF. CDR3 in DNA: TGCGCCAGCAGTCAACTAGCGGGAGGCAACGAGCAGTACTTC.

The J gene is TRBJ2-2, the V gene TRBV11-1; D call uncertain. The CDR3 totals 12 residues. The V gene's germline CDR1 is SGHAT and CDR2 FQDESV (reference sequence). Trimming cost V 6 bases and J 6 bases, with 8 bases left between them. As DNA, the CDR3 is TGTGCCAGCAGTCGTTGGGCCGGGGAGCTGTTTTTT. Protein product: CASSRWAGELFF.

The V gene is TRBV24-1, the J gene TRBJ2-1; maybe TRBD2 (6 bases). The CDR3 sequence is 14 residues long. Germline V CDR1 and CDR2: KGHDR, SFDVKD. V lost 5 bases and J 8 bases, leaving 15 bases between the germline ends. The CDR3 coding sequence is TGTGCCACCAGTGTTCCGGGAGTAGTCGATGAGCAGTTCTTC. Translating gives CATSVPGVVDEQFF.

Comments on this clonotype: This may be a read error, as it is one base from a much larger clone. The rearrangement uses TRBV5-1 and TRBJ2-7; maybe TRBD2 (6 bases). Germline V CDR1 and CDR2: SGHRS, YFSETQ. V lost 1 base to trimming and J lost 7 bases, with 9 bases between them. This CDR3 has 12 amino acids. As DNA, the CDR3 is TGCGCCAGCAGCTTGAGACTAGATGAGCAGTACTTC. Residues: CASSLRLDEQYF.

There are a few counts of this clonotype. V is TRBV6-4 and J is TRBJ2-1; TRBD1 might be the D (5 bases). CDR1 is MRHNA and CDR2 is SNTAGT in the germline V gene. V was cut by 5 bases and J by 0 bases, with 11 bases left in between. The CDR3 is made up of 15 amino acids. CDR3 residues: CASSIQESSYNEQFF. The CDR3 DNA sequence: TGTGCCAGCAGTATACAGGAGAGCTCCTACAATGAGCAGTTCTTC.

This clonotype was found once. This chain joins TRBV7-2 and TRBJ1-5; TRBD2 agrees at 7 bases. Gene TRBJ2-3 matches the end of the DNA better, so the J call may be wrong. This CDR3 has 14 residues. CDR1 is SGHTA and CDR2 is FQGNSA in the germline V gene. CDR3 residues: CASSLGGREDTQYF. The CDR3 nucleotides read TGTGCCAGCAGCTTAGGAGGGAGGGAGGATACGCAGTATTTT.

This clonotype has just a few counts. The chain combines TRBV20-1 with TRBJ2-3; a weak D match, TRBD1 (5 bases). Per the germline V gene, CDR1 is DFQATT and CDR2 is SNEGSKA (reference sequence). V was trimmed by 2 bases and J by 0 bases, leaving 6 bases between them. The CDR3 has 13 amino acids. DNA for the CDR3: TGCAGTGCTAGACAGGGAAGCACAGATACGCAGTATTTT. This gives the protein CSARQGSTDTQYF.

This clonotype was detected ten times or more. The CDR3 spells CASRGVGSGIYEQYF. The CDR3 nucleotides read TGTGCCAGCAGGGGGGTAGGTAGCGGGATCTACGAGCAGTACTTC. The rearrangement links TRBV6-1 to TRBJ2-7, with 8 bases lining up with TRBD2. The CDR3 length is 15 residues. Germline V lookup: CDR1 MNHNS, CDR2 SASEGT. The J segment lost 3 bases and the V segment lost 6 bases, leaving 10 bases of the junction unmatched.

The chain combines TRBV7-2 with TRBJ2-2, with 8 bases lining up with TRBD1. The CDR3 loop spans 16 amino acids. CDR1 SGHTA and CDR2 FQGNSA come from the germline V gene. Losses at the gene ends were 1 base for V and 7 bases for J; bases not matched to a gene: 8. CDR3 bases: TGTGCCAGCAGCTTAGGAGGACAGGGTTCGGGCGGGGAGCTGTTTTTT. Its protein product is CASSLGGQGSGGELFF.

This clonotype was recorded a few times. The chain recombines TRBV28 with TRBJ2-5; no clear D. The assigned J gene may be wrong: the sequence end matches TRBJ1-2 better. The germline V gene has CDR1 MDHEN and CDR2 SYDVKM. CDR3 size: 15 residues. The CDR3 protein is CASSSRAGSGGGYTF. CDR3 nucleotides: TGTGCCAGCAGTTCGAGGGCCGGGAGTGGAGGAGGCTACACCTTC.

The chain carries TRBV7-6 and TRBJ2-5; D ambiguous. This CDR3 is built from 11 residues. Trimming removed 5 bases at V and 4 bases at J, with 5 bases between. CDR1 and CDR2 from the germline V gene are SGHVS and FNYEAQ. The chain's CDR3 is CASSVGETQYF. The CDR3 nucleotides read TGTGCCAGCAGCGTTGGAGAGACCCAGTACTTC.

As concerns this clonotype: Without the conserved terminal phenylalanine or tryptophan, this CDR3 likely stems from a read error. The DNA is omitted, as the CDR3 cannot be located on it reliably, and the CDR3 follows TCRdb's listing. This chain links TRBV5-6 with TRBJ2-7; no DNA check was done on the table's D call, TRBD1. The CDR3 totals 18 residues, both ends included. Germline assignment: CDR1 SGHDT and CDR2 YYEEEE. The chain's CDR3 is CASSLAPTGQAYGYTFGS.

In this sample, this clonotype turned up many times. A much larger clone differs from this one at a single base, so this may be a read error. V gene TRBV7-3 combines with J gene TRBJ2-7; D call uncertain. In germline, CDR1 is SGHTA, CDR2 FQGTGA. This CDR3 contains 15 residues. V was clipped by 0 bases and J by 7 bases, with 16 bases between them. The CDR3 DNA reads TGTGCCAGCAGCTTAACGAGTTCGAACTACAATGAGCAGTACTTC. It translates to CASSLTSSNYNEQYF.

The rearrangement links TRBV27 to TRBJ2-5; D is unresolved. The J call is doubtful: the DNA matches TRBJ2-7 better. CDR3 length: 14 residues. Per the germline V gene, CDR1 is MNHEY and CDR2 is SMNVEV (reference sequence). The CDR3 nucleotides read TGTGCCAGCAGTCCGTCGATGAGCGCTCACGAGCAGTACTTC. Amino acid sequence: CASSPSMSAHEQYF.

This clonotype has more than one count but fewer than ten. The chain uses TRBV7-6 and TRBJ2-1; weak D call: TRBD2 (6 bases). The DNA matches TRBJ2-5 better at its end, which makes the J call doubtful. The CDR3 is made up of 14 amino acids. The V gene's germline CDR1 is SGHVS and CDR2 FNYEAQ. The CDR3 DNA follows: TGTGCCAGCAGCTTAGCTGGGGCGGGGGAGACCCAGTACTTC. Translated, it gives CASSLAGAGETQYF.

This sequence joins TRBV7-8 and TRBJ2-5; TRBD2 aligns across 15 bases. The germline V gene has CDR1 SGHVS and CDR2 FQNEAQ. With 3 bases clipped from V and 4 bases from J, the junction kept 3 bases outside the gene matches. This CDR3 comprises 16 residues. CDR3 DNA: TGTGCCAGCAGCTTCCCGGGACTAGCGGGAGGAGAGACCCAGTACTTC. Amino acids: CASSFPGLAGGETQYF.

By share, this clonotype ranks as medium-sized. V gene TRBV7-3 combines with J gene TRBJ2-7; D is unresolved. The V gene lost 5 bases and the J gene lost 6 bases, with 17 bases spanning the gap. The CDR3 is 14 residues long. The germline V gene has CDR1 SGHTA and CDR2 FQGTGA. CDR3 sequence reads: CASSPSTGSAEQYF. CDR3 nucleotide sequence: TGTGCCAGCAGCCCCAGTACCGGGTCCGCCGAGCAGTACTTC.